Below, 3 T cell receptor beta chains from the same sample are listed, as sequenced in a study of shared clonotypes between healthy human individuals. The assay was immunoSEQ multiplex PCR, and TCRdb's table has in-frame clones only and misses some. The data contain more than 2 million clones, more than 90% of them singletons. Sequencing was performed on naive CD4+ T cells sorted from blood. Documented subset: CD45RA+ positively selected. All receptors derive from a man in his late teens or twenties in good health.

The table lists this clone with a count of one. CDR3 loop: CASRRGREQFF. The CDR3 DNA is TGTGCCAGCAGAAGGGGGAGGGAGCAGTTCTTC. V is TRBV6-5 and J is TRBJ2-1, with D perhaps matching TRBD1 or TRBD2 (6 bases each). The V gene's germline CDR1 is MNHEY and CDR2 SVGAGI. Trimming took 6 bases from V and 10 from J, leaving 10 bases between them. This CDR3 comprises 11 residues.

This chain joins TRBV19 and TRBJ2-1; 10 bases line up with TRBD2. The germline gives CDR1 LNHDA, CDR2 SQIVND (reference sequence). The CDR3 is 16 residues long. J lost 3 bases, V lost 5 bases, and 7 bases had no gene match. As DNA, the CDR3 is TGTGCCAGTAGTTCCGATAGCGGGGGGTTCTACAATGAGCAGTTCTTC. Its protein is CASSSDSGGFYNEQFF.

The chain is built from TRBV5-6 and TRBJ2-6; D gene uncertain. Per the germline V gene, CDR1 is SGHDT and CDR2 is YYEEEE. V shed 7 bases and J shed 2 bases, with 4 bases lying between them. There are 12 residues in the CDR3. Here the CDR3 reads CASGAGANVLTF. DNA of the CDR3: TGTGCCAGCGGGGCTGGGGCCAACGTCCTGACTTTC.